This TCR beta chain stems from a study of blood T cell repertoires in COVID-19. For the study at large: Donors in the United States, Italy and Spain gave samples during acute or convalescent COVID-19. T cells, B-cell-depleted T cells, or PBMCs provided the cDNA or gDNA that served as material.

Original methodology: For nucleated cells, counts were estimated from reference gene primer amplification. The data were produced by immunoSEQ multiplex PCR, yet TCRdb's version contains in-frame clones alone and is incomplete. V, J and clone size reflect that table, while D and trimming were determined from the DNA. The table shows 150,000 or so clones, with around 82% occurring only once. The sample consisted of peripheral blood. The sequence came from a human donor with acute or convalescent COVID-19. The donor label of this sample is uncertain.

Written as DNA, the CDR3 is TGTGCCAGCAGCCTGGGGACTAGCGGGGGGTACACAGATACGCAGTATTTT. It specifies CASSLGTSGGYTDTQYF. The chain uses TRBV11-2 and TRBJ2-3, with TRBD2 identical over 15 bases. The CDR3 contains 17 residues. The J segment lost 2 bases and the V segment lost 5 bases, leaving 5 bases of the junction unmatched. CDR1 is SGHAT, CDR2 FQNNGV, per germline.